These 20 T cell receptor beta chains share one sample of origin, sequenced in a study of radiation and T cells in renal cell carcinoma (TCRdb year 2020). Preparation of the library involved the immunoSEQ multiplex PCR assay. TCRdb re-hosts the immuneACCESS table, in-frame sequences only. Its copies lack some clones; in the studies checked, an unresolved V gene accounts for under half of them, and the cause for the rest is not known. Across this sample there are some 75,000 clones, with roughly 80% seen only once. The top ten constitute under 6.5% of the sample. The time point label here, explained by the study, means: blood 2 weeks post-SBRT. The treatment or condition label of this sample denotes: 15 Gy SBRT to primary tumor, nephrectomy 4 weeks later. The material sequenced was blood, taken from a patient whose treatment included radiotherapy and nephrectomy. The receptors derive from a man in his 60s with renal cell carcinoma.

This clone was seen a few times. The chain uses TRBV5-1 and TRBJ1-4; TRBD1 aligns across 9 bases. Germline V gene lookup returns CDR1 SGHRS and CDR2 YFSETQ. V was clipped by 3 bases and J by 14 bases; unmatched bases: 17. This CDR3 has 16 amino acids. The DNA of the CDR3 is TGCGCCAGCAGCTACCGAGCGAGGACAGGGGCAGAAATGCTGTTTTTT. The encoded protein is CASSYRARTGAEMLFF.

This sequence joins TRBV15 and TRBJ2-7; D is undetermined. The ends were cut back, 5 bases at V and 0 bases at J, with 11 bases in the middle. Germline assignment: CDR1 LNHNV and CDR2 YYDKDF (reference sequence). The CDR3 spans 14 residues. The CDR3 loop is CATSGLPNSYEQYF. The CDR3 nucleotides are TGTGCCACCAGCGGGCTGCCAAACTCCTACGAGCAGTACTTC.

This chain connects TRBV18 to TRBJ1-1; 7 bases are shared with TRBD1. Germline loops: CDR1 KGHSH, CDR2 LQKENI. The CDR3 is 14 residues long. V lost 3 bases and J lost 8; bases outside the gene matches: 9. CDR3 nucleotides: TGTGCCAGCTCACCGAGACAGGGCACCGGCGAAGCTTTCTTT. Translating it yields CASSPRQGTGEAFF. Full variable domain (missing parts from reference TRBV18 and TRBJ1-1): NAGVMQNPRHLVRRRGQEARLRCSPMKGHSHVYWYRQLPEEGLKFMVYLQKENIIDESGMPKERFSAEFPKEGPSILRIQQVVRGDSAAYFCASSPRQGTGEAFFGQGTRLTVV.

This clone was recorded only once. The chain is built from TRBV7-8 and TRBJ2-2; D is perhaps TRBD2 (6 bases). Trimming left V 5 bases short and J 4 bases short, with 14 bases between. The CDR3 is 15 amino acids. Germline lookup yields CDR1 SGHVS and CDR2 FQNEAQ. CDR3: CASSRRGSATGELFF. The CDR3 nucleotides are TGTGCCAGCAGCCGACGGGGGTCAGCCACCGGGGAGCTGTTTTTT.

V and J are TRBV6-5 and TRBJ2-1; 9 bases line up with TRBD2. CDR1 and CDR2 from the germline V gene are MNHEY and SVGAGI. There are 15 residues in the CDR3. The V gene end was trimmed by 6 bases and the J gene end by 8 bases; junction bases not matched to a gene: 11. DNA of the CDR3: TGTGCCAGCAGCTCCGATCTAGCGGGACGGGATGAGCAGTTCTTC. Its protein is CASSSDLAGRDEQFF.

CDR3 residues: CASSSPRVGQGAGELFF. The CDR3, as DNA: TGTGCCAGCAGCTCCCCCCGGGTGGGACAGGGAGCCGGGGAGCTGTTTTTT. This rearrangement joins TRBV11-2 to TRBJ2-2; the match to TRBD1 covers 9 bases. V was pared by 4 bases and J by 6 bases, with 12 bases of the junction left unmatched. This CDR3 comprises 17 residues. CDR1 SGHAT and CDR2 FQNNGV come from the germline V gene.

The chain links TRBV28 to TRBJ2-3; no firm D call. This CDR3 spans 14 amino acids. Germline V gives CDR1 MDHEN, CDR2 SYDVKM. Trimming shortened V by 5 bases and J by 3 bases, and 12 bases separated the two germline ends. As DNA, the CDR3 is TGTGCCAGCAGTCTAACCTTCCCTACAGATACGCAGTATTTT. Translated: CASSLTFPTDTQYF.

V usage is TRBV6-5 and J usage is TRBJ1-2; 9 positions agree with TRBD1. Germline V gives CDR1 MNHEY, CDR2 SVGAGI. This CDR3 has 13 residues. J lost 7 bases, V lost 4 bases, and 4 bases had no gene match. The CDR3: CASSSADRGGYTF. DNA of the CDR3: TGTGCCAGCAGTTCTGCGGACAGGGGTGGCTACACCTTC.

This CDR3 is CASSTGLSGVTF. CDR3 in DNA: TGTGCCAGCAGCACCGGGCTTAGCGGCGTCACCTTC. This sequence joins TRBV7-2 and TRBJ1-2; the D is unclear. The CDR3 runs to 12 residues. Germline V lookup: CDR1 SGHTA, CDR2 FQGNSA. The V gene lost 5 bases and the J gene lost 13 bases, with 17 bases spanning the gap. Complete variable domain (other parts from reference TRBV7-2 and TRBJ1-2): GAGVSQSPSNKVTEKGKDVELRCDPISGHTALYWYRQSLGQGLEFLIYFQGNSAPDKSGLPSDRFSAERTGGSVSTLTIQRTQQEDSAVYLCASSTGLSGVTFGSGTRLTVV.

Note on this clone: Other DNA sequences of this sample code for an identical CDR3. The chain links TRBV15 to TRBJ2-7; no reliable D call. The germline V gene has CDR1 LNHNV and CDR2 YYDKDF (reference sequence). Trimming took off 0 bases at V and 5 bases at J, with 5 bases between the two ends. This CDR3 is built from 12 residues. As DNA, the CDR3 is TGTGCCACCAGCAGAGATGAAGACGAGCAGTACTTC. This translates into CATSRDEDEQYF.

The chain has TRBV9 and TRBJ1-3; 9 bases align to TRBD1. This CDR3 spans 15 amino acids. Trimming cost V 3 bases and J 0 bases; bases outside gene matches: 1. Germline loops: CDR1 SGDLS, CDR2 YYNGEE. The chain's CDR3 is CASSGTGVSGNTIYF. For the CDR3, the DNA is TGTGCCAGCAGCGGGACAGGGGTCTCTGGAAACACCATATATTTT.

J is TRBJ2-1 and V is TRBV10-1; 12 bases map to TRBD2. The germline V gene encodes CDR1 WNHNN and CDR2 SYGVQD (reference sequence). The V and J ends lost 5 bases and 9 bases, in that order; junction bases with no gene match: 11. This CDR3 comprises 16 residues. The CDR3 reads CASSRLAGAFISEQFF. The CDR3 DNA sequence: TGCGCCAGCAGTCGACTAGCGGGAGCCTTCATAAGTGAGCAGTTCTTC.

V gene TRBV4-2 combines with J gene TRBJ2-5; D is possibly TRBD2 (7 bases). The ends were cut back, 4 bases at V and 4 bases at J, with 16 bases in the middle. The CDR3 is 15 amino acids. Germline assignment: CDR1 LGHNA and CDR2 YNFKEQ. The CDR3 reads CASSPSEGGGETQYF. CDR3 DNA sequence: TGTGCCAGCAGCCCCTCCGAGGGGGGGGGAGAGACCCAGTACTTC.

This clone was detected a few times. This chain joins TRBV7-2 and TRBJ2-7; D might be TRBD2 (5 bases). Trimming took off 5 bases at V and 2 bases at J, with 13 bases between the two ends. The CDR3 sequence is 14 residues long. Germline V gene lookup returns CDR1 SGHTA and CDR2 FQGNSA. CDR3 bases: TGTGCCAGCAGCGAAGACCCCGGGACCTACGAGCAGTACTTC. Protein sequence: CASSEDPGTYEQYF. Full variable domain (missing parts from reference TRBV7-2 and TRBJ2-7): GAGVSQSPSNKVTEKGKDVELRCDPISGHTALYWYRQSLGQGLEFLIYFQGNSAPDKSGLPSDRFSAERTGGSVSTLTIQRTQQEDSAVYLCASSEDPGTYEQYFGPGTRLTVT.

The chain combines TRBV6-1 with TRBJ2-7; D remains ambiguous. V lost 0 bases to trimming and J lost 0 bases, with 9 bases between them. Germline V lookup: CDR1 MNHNS, CDR2 SASEGT. CDR3 length equals 15 residues. CDR3 sequence reads: CASSEAGPTSYEQYF. CDR3 coding DNA: TGTGCCAGCAGTGAAGCTGGACCCACCTCCTACGAGCAGTACTTC.

This clone occurred once. The CDR3: CASSLLRTGNTGELFF. As DNA, the CDR3 is TGTGCCAGTAGTCTACTCCGAACAGGAAACACCGGGGAGCTGTTTTTT. The chain is built from TRBV19 and TRBJ2-2; weak D call: TRBD1 (5 bases). Trimming cost V 5 bases and J 2 bases, with 15 bases left between them. Germline V gene lookup returns CDR1 LNHDA and CDR2 SQIVND (reference sequence). CDR3 length: 16 amino acids. The variable domain in full, completed from reference TRBV19 and TRBJ2-2, reads DGGITQSPKYLFRKEGQNVTLSCEQNLNHDAMYWYRQDPGQGLRLIYYSQIVNDFQKGDIAEGYSVSREKKESFPLTVTSAQKNPTAFYLCASSLLRTGNTGELFFGEGSRLTVL.

This chain connects TRBV27 to TRBJ2-7; the match to TRBD2 covers 10 bases. CDR3 length equals 14 residues. CDR1 MNHEY and CDR2 SMNVEV come from the germline V gene (reference sequence). V shed 4 bases, J shed 6 bases, and the junction held 6 bases outside the gene matches. CDR3 sequence (DNA): TGTGCCAGCAGTTATCTAGCGGGAGACGGCGAGCAGTACTTC. It encodes CASSYLAGDGEQYF.

The chain employs TRBV7-3 and TRBJ2-1, with TRBD2 as a possible D gene (5 bases). The V gene lost 5 bases and the J gene lost 7 bases, with 12 bases spanning the gap. CDR1 is SGHTA, CDR2 FQGTGA, per germline. The CDR3 length is 13 residues. As DNA, the CDR3 is TGTGCCAGCAGCGCACCTCCGGGGAATGAGCAGTTCTTC. It yields the protein CASSAPPGNEQFF.

This clone has more than one count but fewer than ten. The CDR3 here is CAWRVGQRNTEAFF. CDR3 sequence (DNA): TGTGCCTGGAGAGTGGGACAAAGGAACACTGAAGCTTTCTTT. The chain couples TRBV30 to TRBJ1-1; TRBD1 is a possible D gene (6 bases). The CDR3 covers 14 residues. CDR1 is GTSNPN and CDR2 is SVGIG in the germline V gene (reference sequence). Trimming removed 3 bases at V and 1 base at J, with 12 bases between.

The J gene is TRBJ2-5, the V gene TRBV7-6; D possibly corresponds to TRBD2 (6 bases). V gave up 3 bases and J gave up 5 bases, with 16 bases separating them. CDR1 SGHVS and CDR2 FNYEAQ come from the germline V gene. The CDR3 sequence is 15 residues long. CDR3 region: CASSLDYMDGETQYF. In DNA, the CDR3 is TGTGCCAGCAGCTTGGACTACATGGATGGGGAGACCCAGTACTTC.